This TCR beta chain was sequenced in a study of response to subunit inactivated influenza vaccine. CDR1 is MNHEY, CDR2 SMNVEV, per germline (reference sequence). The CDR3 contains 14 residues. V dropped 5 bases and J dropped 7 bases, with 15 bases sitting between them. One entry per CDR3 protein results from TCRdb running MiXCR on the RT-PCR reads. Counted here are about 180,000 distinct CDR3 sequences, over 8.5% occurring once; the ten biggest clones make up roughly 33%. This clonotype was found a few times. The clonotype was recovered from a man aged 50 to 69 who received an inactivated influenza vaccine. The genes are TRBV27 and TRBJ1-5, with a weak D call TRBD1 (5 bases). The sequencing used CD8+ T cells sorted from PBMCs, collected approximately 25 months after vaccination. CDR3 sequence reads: CASSPLGGKQPQHF. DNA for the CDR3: TGTGCCAGCAGTCCCCTCGGGGGGAAGCAGCCCCAGCATTTT.